Below, one TCR beta chain is given with its context. The antigen remains undetermined. This entry comes from a study of T cells in Graves' hyperthyroidism and ophthalmopathy. Study findings and constraints: By a 13 V-J model, ophthalmopathy was set apart from stable hyperthyroidism. A median about 6.5 months before onset, the model predicted ophthalmopathy.

TCR beta CDR3 sequences were amplified from RNA transcripts. A first-round RT-PCR of the TCR CDR3 used the HTBI primer set. MiXCR was run by TCRdb on the multiplex PCR reads, yielding one entry per CDR3 protein. Of a few hundred thousand distinct CDR3 sequences listed, around 21% are singletons. Aged 18 to 65, the patients had hyperthyroidism that was newly diagnosed and had lasted under 2 months. Diagnostic assessment was based on clinical symptoms, serum thyroxine and TRAb, thyroid ultrasound and orbital computed tomography. With V trimmed by 5 bases and J by 1 base, 13 bases remained unmatched. The CDR3 totals 17 residues. Germline loops: CDR1 MDHEN, CDR2 SYDVKM.

Sequencing was carried out using blood. The origin of this receptor is a man in his late teens or twenties with Graves' hyperthyroidism. V gene TRBV28 combines with J gene TRBJ2-5; TRBD1 agrees at 7 bases. This CDR3 reads CASSPSRQGTTQETQYF. CDR3 bases: TGTGCCAGCAGTCCATCACGACAGGGAACCACCCAAGAGACCCAGTACTTC.